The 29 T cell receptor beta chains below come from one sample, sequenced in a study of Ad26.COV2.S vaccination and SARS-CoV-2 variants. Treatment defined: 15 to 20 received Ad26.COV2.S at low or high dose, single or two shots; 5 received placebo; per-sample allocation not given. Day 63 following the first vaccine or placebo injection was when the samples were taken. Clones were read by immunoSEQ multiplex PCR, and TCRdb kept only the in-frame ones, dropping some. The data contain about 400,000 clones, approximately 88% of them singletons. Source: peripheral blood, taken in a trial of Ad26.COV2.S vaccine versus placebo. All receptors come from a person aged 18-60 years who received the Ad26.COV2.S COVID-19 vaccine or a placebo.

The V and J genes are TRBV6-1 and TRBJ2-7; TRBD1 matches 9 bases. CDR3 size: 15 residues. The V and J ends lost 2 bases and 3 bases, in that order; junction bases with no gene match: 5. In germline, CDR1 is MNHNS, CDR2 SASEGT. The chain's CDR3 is CASSETTGGLYEQYF. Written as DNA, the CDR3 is TGTGCCAGCAGTGAAACCACAGGGGGCCTCTACGAGCAGTACTTC.

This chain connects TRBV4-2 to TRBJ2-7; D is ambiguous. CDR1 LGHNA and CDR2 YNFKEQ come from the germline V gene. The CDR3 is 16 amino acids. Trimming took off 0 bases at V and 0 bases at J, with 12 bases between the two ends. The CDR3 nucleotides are TGTGCCAGCAGCCAAGATCTAACAGAGAGCTCCTACGAGCAGTACTTC. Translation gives CASSQDLTESSYEQYF.

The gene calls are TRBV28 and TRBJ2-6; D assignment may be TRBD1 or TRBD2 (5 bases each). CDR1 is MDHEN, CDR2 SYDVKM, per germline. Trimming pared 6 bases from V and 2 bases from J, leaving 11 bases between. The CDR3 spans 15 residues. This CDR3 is CASRFQGAGANVLTF. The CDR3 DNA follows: TGTGCCAGCAGGTTCCAGGGAGCTGGGGCCAACGTCCTGACTTTC.

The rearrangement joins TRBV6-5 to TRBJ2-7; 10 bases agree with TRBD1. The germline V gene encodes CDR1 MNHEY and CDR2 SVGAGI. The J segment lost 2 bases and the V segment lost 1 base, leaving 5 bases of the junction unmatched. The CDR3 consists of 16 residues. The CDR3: CASSYLSGTGAYEQYF. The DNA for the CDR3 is TGTGCCAGCAGTTACTTATCCGGGACAGGGGCCTACGAGCAGTACTTC.

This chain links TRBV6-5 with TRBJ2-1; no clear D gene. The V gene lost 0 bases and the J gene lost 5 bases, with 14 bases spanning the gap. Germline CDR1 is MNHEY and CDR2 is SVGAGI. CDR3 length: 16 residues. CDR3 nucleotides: TGTGCCAGCAGTTACTCTTTCAGCCTTCGGGACAATGAGCAGTTCTTC. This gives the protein CASSYSFSLRDNEQFF.

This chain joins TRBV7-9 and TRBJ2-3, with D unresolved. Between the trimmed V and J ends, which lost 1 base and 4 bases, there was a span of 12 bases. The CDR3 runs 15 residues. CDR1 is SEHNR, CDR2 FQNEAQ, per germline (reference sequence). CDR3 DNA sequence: TGTGCCAGCAGCTTAGGTGTCATAATTTCAGATACGCAGTATTTT. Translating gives CASSLGVIISDTQYF.

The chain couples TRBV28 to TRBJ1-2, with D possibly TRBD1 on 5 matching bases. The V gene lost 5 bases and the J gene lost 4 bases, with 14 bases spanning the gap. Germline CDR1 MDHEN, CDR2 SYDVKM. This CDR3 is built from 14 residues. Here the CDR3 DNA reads TGTGCCAGCAGTCCGGGACGACGGGGCTATGGCTACACCTTC. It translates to CASSPGRRGYGYTF.

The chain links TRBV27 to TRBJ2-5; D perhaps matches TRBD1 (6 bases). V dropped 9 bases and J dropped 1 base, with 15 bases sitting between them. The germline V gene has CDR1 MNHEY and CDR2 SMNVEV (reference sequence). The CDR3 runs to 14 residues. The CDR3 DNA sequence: TGTGCCAGAGAACAGGGACGTACCCAAGAGACCCAGTACTTC. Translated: CAREQGRTQETQYF.

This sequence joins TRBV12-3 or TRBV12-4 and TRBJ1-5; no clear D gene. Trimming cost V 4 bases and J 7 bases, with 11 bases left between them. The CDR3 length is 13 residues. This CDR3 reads CASSWGLEQPQHF. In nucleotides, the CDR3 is TGTGCCAGCAGTTGGGGTCTTGAACAGCCCCAGCATTTT.

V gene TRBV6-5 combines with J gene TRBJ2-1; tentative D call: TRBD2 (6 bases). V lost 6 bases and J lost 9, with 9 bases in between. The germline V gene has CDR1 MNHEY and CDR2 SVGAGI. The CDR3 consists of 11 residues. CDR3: CASRRDVEQFF. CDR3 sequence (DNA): TGTGCCAGCAGGCGGGATGTTGAGCAGTTCTTC.

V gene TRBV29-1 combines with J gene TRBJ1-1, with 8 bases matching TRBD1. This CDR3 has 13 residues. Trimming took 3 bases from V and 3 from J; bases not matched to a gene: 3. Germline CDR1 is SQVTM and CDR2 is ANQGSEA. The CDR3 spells CSVEGQEYTEAFF. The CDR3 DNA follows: TGCAGCGTTGAGGGACAGGAATACACTGAAGCTTTCTTT.

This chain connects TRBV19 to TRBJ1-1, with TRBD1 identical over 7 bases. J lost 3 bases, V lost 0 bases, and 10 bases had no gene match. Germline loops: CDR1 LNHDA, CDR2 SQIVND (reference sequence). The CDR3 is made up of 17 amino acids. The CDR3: CASSIDLFGQADTEAFF. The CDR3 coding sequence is TGTGCCAGTAGTATAGATCTATTTGGACAGGCTGACACTGAAGCTTTCTTT.

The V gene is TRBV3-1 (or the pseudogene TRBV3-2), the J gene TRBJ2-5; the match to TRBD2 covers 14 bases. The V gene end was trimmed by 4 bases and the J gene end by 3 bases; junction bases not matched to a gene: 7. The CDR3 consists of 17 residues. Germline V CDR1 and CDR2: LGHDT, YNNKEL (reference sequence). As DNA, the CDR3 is TGTGCCAGCAGCCTGACTAGCGGGGGGGCCCATGAAGAGACCCAGTACTTC. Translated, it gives CASSLTSGGAHEETQYF.

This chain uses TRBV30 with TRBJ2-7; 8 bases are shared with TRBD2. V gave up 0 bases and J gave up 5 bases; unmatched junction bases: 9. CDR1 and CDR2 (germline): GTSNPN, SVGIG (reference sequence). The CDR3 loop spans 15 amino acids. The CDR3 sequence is CAWSVPTGGPHEQYF. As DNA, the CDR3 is TGTGCCTGGAGTGTACCCACGGGGGGGCCCCACGAGCAGTACTTC.

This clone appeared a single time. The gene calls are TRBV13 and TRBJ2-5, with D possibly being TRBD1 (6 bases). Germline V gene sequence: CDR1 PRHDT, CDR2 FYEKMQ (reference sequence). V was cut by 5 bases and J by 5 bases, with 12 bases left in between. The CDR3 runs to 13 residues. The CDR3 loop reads CASSLQGPETQYF. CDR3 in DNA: TGTGCCAGCAGCCTACAGGGCCCGGAGACCCAGTACTTC.

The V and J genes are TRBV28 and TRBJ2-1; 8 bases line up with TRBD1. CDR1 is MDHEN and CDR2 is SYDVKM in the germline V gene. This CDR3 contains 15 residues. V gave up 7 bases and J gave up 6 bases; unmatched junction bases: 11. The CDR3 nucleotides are TGTGCCAGCACCTTCCAGGGGGCCCTAAGCAATGAGCAGTTCTTC. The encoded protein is CASTFQGALSNEQFF.

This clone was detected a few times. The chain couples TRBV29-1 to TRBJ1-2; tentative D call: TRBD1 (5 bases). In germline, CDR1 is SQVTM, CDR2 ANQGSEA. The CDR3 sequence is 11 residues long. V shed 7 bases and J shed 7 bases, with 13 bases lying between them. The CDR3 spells CSAQLGGGYTF. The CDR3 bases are TGCAGCGCACAGTTGGGGGGTGGCTACACCTTC.

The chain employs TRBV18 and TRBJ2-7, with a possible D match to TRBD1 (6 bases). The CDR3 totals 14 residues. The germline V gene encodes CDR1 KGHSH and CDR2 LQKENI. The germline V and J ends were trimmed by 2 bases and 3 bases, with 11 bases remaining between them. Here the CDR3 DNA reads TGTGCCAGCTCACCAAACTTGGACAGCTACGAGCAGTACTTC. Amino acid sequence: CASSPNLDSYEQYF.

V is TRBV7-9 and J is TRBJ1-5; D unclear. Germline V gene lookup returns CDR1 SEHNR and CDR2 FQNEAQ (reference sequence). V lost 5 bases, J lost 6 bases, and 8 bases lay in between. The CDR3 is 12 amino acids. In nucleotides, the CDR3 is TGTGCCAGCAGCCTTGGGAGTCAGCCCCAGCATTTT. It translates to CASSLGSQPQHF.

CDR3 in amino acids: CASSIQGADSPLHF. CDR3 in DNA: TGTGCCAGCTCAATACAGGGCGCGGATTCACCCCTCCACTTT. This sequence joins TRBV18 and TRBJ1-6; the D gene is possibly TRBD1 (6 bases). Germline CDR1 reads KGHSH; CDR2 reads LQKENI. CDR3 length: 14 amino acids. Deletions cut 5 bases from V and 8 bases from J, with 13 bases between.

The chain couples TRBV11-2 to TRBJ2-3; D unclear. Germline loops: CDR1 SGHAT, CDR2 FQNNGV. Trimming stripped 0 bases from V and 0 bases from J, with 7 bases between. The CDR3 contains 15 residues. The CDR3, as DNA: TGTGCCAGCAGCTTAGATTATGTTAGCACAGATACGCAGTATTTT. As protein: CASSLDYVSTDTQYF.

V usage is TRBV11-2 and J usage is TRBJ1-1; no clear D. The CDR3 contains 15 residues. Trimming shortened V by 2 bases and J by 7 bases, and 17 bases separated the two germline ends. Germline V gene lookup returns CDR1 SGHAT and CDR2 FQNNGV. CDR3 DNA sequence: TGTGCCAGCAGCTTATTCGTGAAGTCGGCTAATGAAGCTTTCTTT. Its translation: CASSLFVKSANEAFF.

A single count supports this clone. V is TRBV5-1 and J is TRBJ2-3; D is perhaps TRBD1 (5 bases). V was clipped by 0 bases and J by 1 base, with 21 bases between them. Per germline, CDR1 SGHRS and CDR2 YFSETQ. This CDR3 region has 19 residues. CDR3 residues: CASSLGQPNRLLGTDTQYF. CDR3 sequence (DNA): TGCGCCAGCAGCTTGGGACAGCCCAACCGACTTCTGGGCACAGATACGCAGTATTTT.

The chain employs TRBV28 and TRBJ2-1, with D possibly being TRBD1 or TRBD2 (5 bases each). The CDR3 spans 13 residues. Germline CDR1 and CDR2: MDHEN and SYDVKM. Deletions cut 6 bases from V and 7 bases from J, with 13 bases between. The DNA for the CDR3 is TGTGCCAGCAGGGGGGTACCCTCGAATGAGCAGTTCTTC. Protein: CASRGVPSNEQFF.

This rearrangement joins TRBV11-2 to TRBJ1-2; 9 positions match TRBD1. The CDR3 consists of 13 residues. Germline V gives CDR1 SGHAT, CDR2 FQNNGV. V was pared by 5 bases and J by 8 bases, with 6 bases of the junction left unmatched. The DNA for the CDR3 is TGTGCCAGCAGCCAACAGGGGGCGCTAGGCTACACCTTC. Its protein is CASSQQGALGYTF.

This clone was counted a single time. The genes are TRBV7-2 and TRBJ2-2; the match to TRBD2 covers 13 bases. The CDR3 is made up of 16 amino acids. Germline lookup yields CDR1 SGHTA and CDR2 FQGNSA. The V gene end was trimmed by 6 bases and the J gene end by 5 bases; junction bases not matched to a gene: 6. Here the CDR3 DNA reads TGTGCCAGCAGAAGACTAGCGGGGGGAGCAACCGGGGAGCTGTTTTTT. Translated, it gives CASRRLAGGATGELFF.

Here the CDR3 DNA reads TGCGCCAGCAGCGCGGGACTAGCGGGGCTATCCTACAATGAGCAGTTCTTC. Translation gives CASSAGLAGLSYNEQFF. The V gene is TRBV5-1, the J gene TRBJ2-1, with 13 positions matching TRBD2. V lost 4 bases, J lost 1 base, and 5 bases stayed unmatched. The CDR3 covers 17 residues. The germline gives CDR1 SGHRS, CDR2 YFSETQ.

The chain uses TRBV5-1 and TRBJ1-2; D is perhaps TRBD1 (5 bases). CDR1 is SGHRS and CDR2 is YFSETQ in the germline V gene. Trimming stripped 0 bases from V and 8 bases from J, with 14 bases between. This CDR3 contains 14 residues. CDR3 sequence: CASSLGTPEGGYTF. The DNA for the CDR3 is TGCGCCAGCAGCTTGGGGACACCTGAGGGGGGCTACACCTTC.

CDR3 bases: TGTGCCAGCAGCCCTAGAGGCGAAGCTGGGGCCAACGTCCTGACTTTC. Residues: CASSPRGEAGANVLTF. The chain employs TRBV5-5 and TRBJ2-6; D gene uncertain. Trimming cost V 4 bases and J 2 bases, with 13 bases left between them. The CDR3 contains 16 residues. Germline CDR1 SGHKS, CDR2 YYEKEE (reference sequence). Full variable domain (outside the CDR3, taken from reference TRBV5-5 and TRBJ2-6): DAGVTQSPTHLIKTRGQQVTLRCSPISGHKSVSWYQQVLGQGPQFIFQYYEKEERGRGNFPDRFSARQFPNYSSELNVNALLLGDSALYLCASSPRGEAGANVLTFGAGSRLTVL.